The clone carrying this T cell receptor (beta chain) has only a few counts. The data derive from a study of blood T cell repertoires in COVID-19. The method was immunoSEQ multiplex PCR; TCRdb's version includes in-frame clones alone and lacks a portion of them. The data contain around 100,000 clones, about 90% of them singletons. This CDR3 region has 14 residues. V gave up 5 bases and J gave up 9 bases, with 14 bases separating them. The V gene's germline CDR1 is MNHEY and CDR2 SMNVEV (reference sequence). This TCR was sampled from a woman in her forties or fifties with acute or convalescent COVID-19. This chain links TRBV27 with TRBJ1-6; D possibly corresponds to TRBD1 (6 bases). The sample was peripheral blood. The CDR3 DNA is TGTGCCAGCAGTCAAACAGGGACCCGTTCACCCCTCCACTTT. It yields the protein CASSQTGTRSPLHF.